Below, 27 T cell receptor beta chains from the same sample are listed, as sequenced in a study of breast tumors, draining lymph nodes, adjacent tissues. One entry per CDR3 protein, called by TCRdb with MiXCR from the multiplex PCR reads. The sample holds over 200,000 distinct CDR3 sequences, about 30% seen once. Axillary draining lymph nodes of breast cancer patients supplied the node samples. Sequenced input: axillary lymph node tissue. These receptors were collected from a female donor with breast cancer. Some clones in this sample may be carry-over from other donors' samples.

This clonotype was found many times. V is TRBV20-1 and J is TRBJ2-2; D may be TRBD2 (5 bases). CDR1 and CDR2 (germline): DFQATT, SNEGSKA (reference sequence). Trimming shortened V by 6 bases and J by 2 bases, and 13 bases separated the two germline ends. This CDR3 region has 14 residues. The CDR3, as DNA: TGCAGTGCCCGGGCAGCGGAAAACACCGGGGAGCTGTTTTTT. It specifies CSARAAENTGELFF.

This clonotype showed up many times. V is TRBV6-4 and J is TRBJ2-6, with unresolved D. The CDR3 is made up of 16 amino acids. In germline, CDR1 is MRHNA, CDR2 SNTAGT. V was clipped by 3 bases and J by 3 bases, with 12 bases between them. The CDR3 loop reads CASSEPTRNGANVLTF. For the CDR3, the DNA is TGTGCCAGCAGTGAACCTACGAGGAATGGGGCCAACGTCCTGACTTTC.

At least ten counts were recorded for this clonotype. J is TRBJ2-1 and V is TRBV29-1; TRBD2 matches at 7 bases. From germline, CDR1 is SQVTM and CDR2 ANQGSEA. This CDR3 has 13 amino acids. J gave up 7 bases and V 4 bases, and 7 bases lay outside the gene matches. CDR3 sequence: CSVGGGTQNEQFF. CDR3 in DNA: TGCAGCGTTGGGGGGGGGACTCAGAATGAGCAGTTCTTC.

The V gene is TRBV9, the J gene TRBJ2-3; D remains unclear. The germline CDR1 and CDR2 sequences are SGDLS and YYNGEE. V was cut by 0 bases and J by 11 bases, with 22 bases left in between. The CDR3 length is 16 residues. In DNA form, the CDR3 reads TGTGCCAGCAGCGTAGATAAGTGGAGCTCCTACAATGAGCAGTATTTT. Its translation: CASSVDKWSSYNEQYF.

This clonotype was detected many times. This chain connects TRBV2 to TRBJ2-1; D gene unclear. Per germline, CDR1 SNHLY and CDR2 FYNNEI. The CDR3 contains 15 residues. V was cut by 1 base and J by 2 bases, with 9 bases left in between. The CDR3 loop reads CASSEGGLTYNEQFF. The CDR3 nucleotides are TGTGCCAGCAGTGAAGGAGGCCTTACCTACAATGAGCAGTTCTTC. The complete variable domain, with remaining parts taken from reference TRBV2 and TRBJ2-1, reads EPEVTQTPSHQVTQMGQEVILRCVPISNHLYFYWYRQILGQKVEFLVSFYNNEISEKSEIFDDQFSVERPDGSNFTLKIRSTKLEDSAMYFCASSEGGLTYNEQFFGPGTRLTVL.

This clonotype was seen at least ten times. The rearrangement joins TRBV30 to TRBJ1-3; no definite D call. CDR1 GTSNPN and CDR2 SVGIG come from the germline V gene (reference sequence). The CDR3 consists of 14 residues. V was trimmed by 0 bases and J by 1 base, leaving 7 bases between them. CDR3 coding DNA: TGTGCCTGGAGTGTATTGGGGTCTGGAAACACCATATATTTT. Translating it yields CAWSVLGSGNTIYF.

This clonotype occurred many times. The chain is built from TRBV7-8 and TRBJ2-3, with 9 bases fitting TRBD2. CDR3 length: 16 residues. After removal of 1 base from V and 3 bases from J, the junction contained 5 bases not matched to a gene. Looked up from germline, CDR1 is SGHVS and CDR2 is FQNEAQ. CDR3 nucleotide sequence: TGTGCCAGCAGCTTAGGAGCGGGAGGTATGACAGATACGCAGTATTTT. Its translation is CASSLGAGGMTDTQYF.

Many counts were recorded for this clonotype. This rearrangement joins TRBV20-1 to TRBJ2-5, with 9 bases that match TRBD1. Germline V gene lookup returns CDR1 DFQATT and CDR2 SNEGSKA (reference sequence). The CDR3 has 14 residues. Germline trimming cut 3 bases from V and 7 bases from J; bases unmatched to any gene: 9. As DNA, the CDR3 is TGCAGTGCTAGTACCGGGACAGGGCGCGCGACCCAGTACTTC. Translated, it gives CSASTGTGRATQYF.

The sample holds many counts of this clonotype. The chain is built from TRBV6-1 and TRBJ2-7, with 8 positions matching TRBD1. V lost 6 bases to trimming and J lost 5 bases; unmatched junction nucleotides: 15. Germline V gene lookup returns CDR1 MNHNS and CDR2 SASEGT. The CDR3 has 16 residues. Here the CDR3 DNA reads TGTGCCAGCAGAGGGACAGGACCCCTGACGGGCCACGAGCAGTACTTC. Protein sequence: CASRGTGPLTGHEQYF.

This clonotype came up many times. CDR3: CASSLAGSGNTIYF. CDR3 DNA: TGTGCCAGCAGCTTGGCCGGCTCTGGAAACACCATATATTTT. This sequence joins TRBV5-4 and TRBJ1-3; D remains unclear. The CDR3 length is 14 residues. Trimming stripped 0 bases from V and 0 bases from J, with 4 bases between. Germline V gives CDR1 SGHNT, CDR2 YYREEE (reference sequence). Using reference TRBV5-4 and TRBJ1-3 for the parts outside the CDR3, the full variable domain is ETGVTQSPTHLIKTRGQQVTLRCSSQSGHNTVSWYQQALGQGPQFIFQYYREEENGRGNFPPRFSGLQFPNYSSELNVNALELDDSALYLCASSLAGSGNTIYFGEGSWLTVV.

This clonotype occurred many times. CDR3 amino acids: CASSATGVPTDTQYF. CDR3 nucleotides: TGTGCCAGTAGTGCAACAGGGGTCCCCACAGATACGCAGTATTTT. This chain connects TRBV19 to TRBJ2-3; 7 nucleotides align to TRBD1. This CDR3 has 15 residues. Germline assignment: CDR1 LNHDA and CDR2 SQIVND (reference sequence). V gave up 5 bases and J gave up 2 bases; unmatched junction bases: 7.

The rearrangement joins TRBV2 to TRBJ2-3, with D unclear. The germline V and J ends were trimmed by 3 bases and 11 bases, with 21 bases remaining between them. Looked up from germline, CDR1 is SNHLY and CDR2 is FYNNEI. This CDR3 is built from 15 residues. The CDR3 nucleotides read TGTGCCAGCAGTGAGGAGATAGAGGCCTACAATGAGCAGTATTTT. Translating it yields CASSEEIEAYNEQYF.

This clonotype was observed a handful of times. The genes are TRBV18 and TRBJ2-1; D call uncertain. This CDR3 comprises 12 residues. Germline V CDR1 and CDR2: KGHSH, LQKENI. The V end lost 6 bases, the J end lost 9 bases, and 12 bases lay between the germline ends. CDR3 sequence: CASSQRSIEQFF. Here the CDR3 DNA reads TGTGCCAGCTCCCAGCGTTCAATTGAGCAGTTCTTC.

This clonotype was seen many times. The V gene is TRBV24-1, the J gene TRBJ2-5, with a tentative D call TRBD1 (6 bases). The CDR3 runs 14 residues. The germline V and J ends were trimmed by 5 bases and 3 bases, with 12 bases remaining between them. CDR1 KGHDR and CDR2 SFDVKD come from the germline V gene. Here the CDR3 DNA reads TGTGCCACCAGTGGGACAGCGATGGAAGAGACCCAGTACTTC. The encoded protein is CATSGTAMEETQYF.

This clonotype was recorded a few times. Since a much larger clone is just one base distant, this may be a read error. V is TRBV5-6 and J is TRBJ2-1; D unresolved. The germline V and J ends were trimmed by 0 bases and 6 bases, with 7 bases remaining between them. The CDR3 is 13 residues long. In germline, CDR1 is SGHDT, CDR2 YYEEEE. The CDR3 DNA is TGTGCCAGCAGCTTGGGGCAGACCAATGAGCAGTTCTTC. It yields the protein CASSLGQTNEQFF. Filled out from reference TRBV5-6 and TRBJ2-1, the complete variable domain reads DAGVTQSPTHLIKTRGQQVTLRCSPKSGHDTVSWYQQALGQGPQFIFQYYEEEERQRGNFPDRFSGHQFPNYSSELNVNALLLGDSALYLCASSLGQTNEQFFGPGTRLTVL.

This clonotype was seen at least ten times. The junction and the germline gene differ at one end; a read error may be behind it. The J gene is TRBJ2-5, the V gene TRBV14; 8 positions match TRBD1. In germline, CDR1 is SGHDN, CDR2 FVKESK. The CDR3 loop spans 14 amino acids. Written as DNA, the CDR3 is TGTGCCAGCAGCCAATACAGGGGGAAAGGGACCCAGTCCTTC. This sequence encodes CASSQYRGKGTQSF.

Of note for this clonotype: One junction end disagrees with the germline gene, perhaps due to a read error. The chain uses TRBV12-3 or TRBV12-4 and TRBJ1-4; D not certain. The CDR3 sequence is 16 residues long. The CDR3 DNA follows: TGTGCCAGCAACCCCCCCACCTGGCCTGCTAATGGAAAACTGTTTTTT. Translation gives CASNPPTWPANGKLFF.

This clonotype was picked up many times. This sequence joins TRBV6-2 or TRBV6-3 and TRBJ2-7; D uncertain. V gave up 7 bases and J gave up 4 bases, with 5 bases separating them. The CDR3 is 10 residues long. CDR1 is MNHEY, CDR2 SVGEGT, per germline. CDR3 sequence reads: CASTPYEQYF. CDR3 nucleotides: TGTGCCAGCACCCCGTACGAGCAGTACTTC.

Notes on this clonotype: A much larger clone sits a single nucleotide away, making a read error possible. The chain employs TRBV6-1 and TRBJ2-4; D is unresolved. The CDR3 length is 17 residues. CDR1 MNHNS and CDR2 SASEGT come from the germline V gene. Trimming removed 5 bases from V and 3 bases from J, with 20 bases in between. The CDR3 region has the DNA TGTGCCAGCAGTCACGAGAGTACACCGGGTGTCAAAAACATTCAGTACTTC. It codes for CASSHESTPGVKNIQYF.

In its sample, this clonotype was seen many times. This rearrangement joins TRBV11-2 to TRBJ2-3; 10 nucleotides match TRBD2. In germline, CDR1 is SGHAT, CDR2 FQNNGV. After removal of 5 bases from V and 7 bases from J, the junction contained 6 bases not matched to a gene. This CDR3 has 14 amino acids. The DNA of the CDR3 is TGTGCCAGCAGCCGGACTAGCGGCGCGAATACGCAGTATTTT. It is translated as CASSRTSGANTQYF.

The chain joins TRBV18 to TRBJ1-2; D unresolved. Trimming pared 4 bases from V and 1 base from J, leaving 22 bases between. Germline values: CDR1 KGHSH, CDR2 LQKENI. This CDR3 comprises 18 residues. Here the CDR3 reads CASSQSREGTWSNYGYTF. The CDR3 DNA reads TGTGCCAGCTCACAAAGTCGTGAGGGCACGTGGAGTAACTATGGCTACACCTTC.

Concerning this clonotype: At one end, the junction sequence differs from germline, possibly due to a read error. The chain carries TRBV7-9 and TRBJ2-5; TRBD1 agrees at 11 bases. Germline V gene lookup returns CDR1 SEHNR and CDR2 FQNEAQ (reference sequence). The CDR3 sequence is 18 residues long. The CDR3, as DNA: TGTGGCAGCAGCTTAGAGGGGAGGACAGGGGGCAAGTGGGAGACCCAGTCCTTC. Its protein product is CGSSLEGRTGGKWETQSF. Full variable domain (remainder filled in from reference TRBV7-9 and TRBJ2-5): DTGVSQNPRHKITKRGQNVTFRCDPISEHNRLYWYRQTLGQGPEFLTYFQNEAQLEKSRLLSDRFSAERPKGSFSTLEIQRTEQGDSAMYLCGSSLEGRTGGKWETQSFGPGTRLLVL.

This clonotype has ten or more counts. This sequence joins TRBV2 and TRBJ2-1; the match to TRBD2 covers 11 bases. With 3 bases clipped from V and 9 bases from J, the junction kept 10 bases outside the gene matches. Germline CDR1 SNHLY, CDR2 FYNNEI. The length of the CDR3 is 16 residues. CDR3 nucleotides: TGTGCCAGCAGTGAGCACCTAGCGGGAGGCGATAGTGAGCAGTTCTTC. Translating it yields CASSEHLAGGDSEQFF. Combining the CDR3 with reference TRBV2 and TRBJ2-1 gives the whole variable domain EPEVTQTPSHQVTQMGQEVILRCVPISNHLYFYWYRQILGQKVEFLVSFYNNEISEKSEIFDDQFSVERPDGSNFTLKIRSTKLEDSAMYFCASSEHLAGGDSEQFFGPGTRLTVL.

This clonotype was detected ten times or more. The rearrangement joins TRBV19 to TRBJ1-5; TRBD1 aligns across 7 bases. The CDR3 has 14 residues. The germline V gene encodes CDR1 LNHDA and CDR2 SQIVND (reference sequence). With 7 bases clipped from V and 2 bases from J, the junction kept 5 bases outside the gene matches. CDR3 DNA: TGTGCCAGTAAAATTGGACAGGGCAATCAGCCCCAGCATTTT. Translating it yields CASKIGQGNQPQHF.

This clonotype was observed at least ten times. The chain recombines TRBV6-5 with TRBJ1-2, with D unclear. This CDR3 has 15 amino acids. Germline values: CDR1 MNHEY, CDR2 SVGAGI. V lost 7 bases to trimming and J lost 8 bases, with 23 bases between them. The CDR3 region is CASTLDRDGAGGYTF. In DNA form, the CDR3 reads TGTGCCAGCACCCTCGACCGTGATGGTGCTGGAGGCTACACCTTC.

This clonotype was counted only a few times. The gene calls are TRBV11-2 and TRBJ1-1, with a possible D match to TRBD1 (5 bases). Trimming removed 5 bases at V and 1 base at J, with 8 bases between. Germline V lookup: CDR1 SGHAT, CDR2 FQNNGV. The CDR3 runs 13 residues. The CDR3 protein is CASSRGQNTEAFF. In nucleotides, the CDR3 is TGTGCCAGCAGCCGAGGACAGAACACTGAAGCTTTCTTT. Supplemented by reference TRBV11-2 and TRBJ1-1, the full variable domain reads EAGVAQSPRYKIIEKRQSVAFWCNPISGHATLYWYQQILGQGPKLLIQFQNNGVVDDSQLPKDRFSAERLKGVDSTLKIQPAKLEDSAVYLCASSRGQNTEAFFGQGTRLTVV.

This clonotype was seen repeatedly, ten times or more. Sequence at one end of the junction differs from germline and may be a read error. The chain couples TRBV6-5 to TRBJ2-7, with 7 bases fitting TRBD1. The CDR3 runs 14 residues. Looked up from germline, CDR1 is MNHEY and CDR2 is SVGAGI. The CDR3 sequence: CASSHSGTAYEQYF. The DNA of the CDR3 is TGTGCCAGCAGTCACTCCGGGACAGCCTACGAGCAGTACTTC.